This TCR beta chain comes out of a study of cytomegalovirus exposure and HLA in healthy donors. Samples came from healthy bone marrow donors. Overall study findings and caveats: An analysis done earlier found most TCR beta V segments productive about 87% or about 30% of the time. In a later analysis, parvovirus B19, influenza, CMV and Epstein-Barr virus appeared linked to several top co-occurrence clusters.

With regard to this clone: Its antigen is still unknown.

The PCR made use of 60 Vbeta and 13 Jbeta primers. The method was immunoSEQ multiplex PCR; TCRdb's version includes in-frame clones alone and lacks a portion of them. There are more than 150,000 clones in the sample; more than 70% occur only once, and about 0.26% lies in the top ten. The sequence came from a boy aged 10-17 years in good health and CMV-seronegative. The sample was PBMCs.

The CDR3 DNA reads TGTGCCAGCAGCTTGGGTAGCCAAGAGACCCAGTACTTC. Translated, it gives CASSLGSQETQYF. This chain joins TRBV5-4 and TRBJ2-5; D remains ambiguous. The CDR3 consists of 13 residues. In germline, CDR1 is SGHNT, CDR2 YYREEE (reference sequence). V shed 0 bases and J shed 1 base, with 4 bases lying between them.